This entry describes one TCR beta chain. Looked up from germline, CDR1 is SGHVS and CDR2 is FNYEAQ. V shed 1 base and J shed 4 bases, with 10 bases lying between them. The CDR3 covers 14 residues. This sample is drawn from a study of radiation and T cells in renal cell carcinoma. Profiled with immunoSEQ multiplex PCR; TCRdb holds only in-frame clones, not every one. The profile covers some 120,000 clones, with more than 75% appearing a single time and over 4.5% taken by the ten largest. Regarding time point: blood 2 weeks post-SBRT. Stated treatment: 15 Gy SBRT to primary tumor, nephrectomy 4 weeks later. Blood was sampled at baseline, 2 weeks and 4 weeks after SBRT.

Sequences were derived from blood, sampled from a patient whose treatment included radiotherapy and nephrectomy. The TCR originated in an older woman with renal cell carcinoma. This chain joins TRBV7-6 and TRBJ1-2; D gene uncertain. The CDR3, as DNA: TGTGCCAGCAGCTTAGTTTCCGGATTCTATGGCTACACCTTC. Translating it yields CASSLVSGFYGYTF.